The TCR beta chain described here comes from a study of T-cell reconstitution after alpha-beta-depleted transplantation in children. For TCRbeta, the library was prepared with unique molecular identifiers. TCRdb processed the PCR reads anew with MiXCR; each CDR3 protein has one entry. The table lists around 400,000 distinct CDR3 sequences, over 20% of them singletons, with over 3.5% in the top ten. V lost 5 bases and J 8 bases, leaving 19 bases between the germline ends. Per germline, CDR1 MDHEN and CDR2 SYDVKM. The CDR3 contains 15 residues. This clonotype appeared a few times. The TCR sequence derives from a human donor who donated a stem cell graft to a child with acute myeloid leukemia. The sequences come from PBMCs from the stem cell graft donor, collected from the stem cell graft. The chain uses TRBV28 and TRBJ2-1; tentatively, D is TRBD2 (6 bases). CDR3 protein: CASSPAGSQAYEQFF. In DNA, the CDR3 is TGTGCCAGCAGTCCCGCGGGGTCCCAAGCATATGAGCAGTTCTTC.